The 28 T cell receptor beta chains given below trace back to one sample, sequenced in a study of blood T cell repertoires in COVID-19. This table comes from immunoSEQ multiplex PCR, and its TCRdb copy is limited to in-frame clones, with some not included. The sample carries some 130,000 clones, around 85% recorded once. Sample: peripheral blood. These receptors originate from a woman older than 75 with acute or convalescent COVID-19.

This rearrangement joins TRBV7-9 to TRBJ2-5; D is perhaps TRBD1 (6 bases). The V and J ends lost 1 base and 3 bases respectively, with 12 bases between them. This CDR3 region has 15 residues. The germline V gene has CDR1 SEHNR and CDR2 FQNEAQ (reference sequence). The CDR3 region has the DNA TGTGCCAGCAGCTTAGGTGGGGGCGCCGAAGAGACCCAGTACTTC. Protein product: CASSLGGGAEETQYF.

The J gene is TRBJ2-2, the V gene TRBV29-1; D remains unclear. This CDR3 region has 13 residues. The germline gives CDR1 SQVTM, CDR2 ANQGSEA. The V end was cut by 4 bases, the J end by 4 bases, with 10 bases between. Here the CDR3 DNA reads TGCAGCGTTGGCCGAATGGCCACCGGGGAGCTGTTTTTT. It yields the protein CSVGRMATGELFF.

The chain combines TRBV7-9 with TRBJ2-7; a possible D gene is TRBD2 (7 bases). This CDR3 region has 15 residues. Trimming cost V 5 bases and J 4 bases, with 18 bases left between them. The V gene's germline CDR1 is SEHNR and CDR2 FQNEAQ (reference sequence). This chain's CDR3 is CASSRLGGAQYEQYF. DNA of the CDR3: TGTGCCAGCAGCCGCCTTGGGGGGGCTCAGTACGAGCAGTACTTC. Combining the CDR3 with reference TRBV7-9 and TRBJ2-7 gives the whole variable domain DTGVSQNPRHKITKRGQNVTFRCDPISEHNRLYWYRQTLGQGPEFLTYFQNEAQLEKSRLLSDRFSAERPKGSFSTLEIQRTEQGDSAMYLCASSRLGGAQYEQYFGPGTRLTVT.

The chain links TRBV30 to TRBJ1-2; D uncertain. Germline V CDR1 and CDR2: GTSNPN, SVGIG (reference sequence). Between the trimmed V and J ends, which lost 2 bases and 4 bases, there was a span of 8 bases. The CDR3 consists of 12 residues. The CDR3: CAWSLSSYGYTF. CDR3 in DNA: TGTGCCTGGAGTCTATCCTCCTATGGCTACACCTTC. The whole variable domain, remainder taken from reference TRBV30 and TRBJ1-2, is SQTIHQWPATLVQPVGSPLSLECTVEGTSNPNLYWYRQAAGRGLQLLFYSVGIGQISSEVPQNLSASRPQDRQFILSSKKLLLSDSGFYLCAWSLSSYGYTFGSGTRLTVV.

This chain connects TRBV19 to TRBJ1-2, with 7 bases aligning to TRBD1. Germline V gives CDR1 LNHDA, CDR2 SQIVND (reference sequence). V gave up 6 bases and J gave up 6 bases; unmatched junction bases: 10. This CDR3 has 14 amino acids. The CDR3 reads CASRFDREYNGYTF. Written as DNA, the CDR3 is TGTGCCAGTAGGTTCGACAGGGAGTATAATGGCTACACCTTC.

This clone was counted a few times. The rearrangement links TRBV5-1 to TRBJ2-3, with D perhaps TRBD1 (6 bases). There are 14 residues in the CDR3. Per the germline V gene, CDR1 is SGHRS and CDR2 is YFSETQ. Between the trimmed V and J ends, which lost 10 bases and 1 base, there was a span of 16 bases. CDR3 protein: CAGSTGMGTDTQYF. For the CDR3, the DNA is TGCGCCGGGAGTACAGGGATGGGCACAGATACGCAGTATTTT.

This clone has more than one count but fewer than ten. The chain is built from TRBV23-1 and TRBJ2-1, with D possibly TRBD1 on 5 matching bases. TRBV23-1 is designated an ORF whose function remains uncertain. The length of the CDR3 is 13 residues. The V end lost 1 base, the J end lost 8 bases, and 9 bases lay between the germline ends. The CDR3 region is CASSQFGHHEQFF. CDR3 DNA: TGCGCCAGCAGTCAATTCGGACACCATGAGCAGTTCTTC.

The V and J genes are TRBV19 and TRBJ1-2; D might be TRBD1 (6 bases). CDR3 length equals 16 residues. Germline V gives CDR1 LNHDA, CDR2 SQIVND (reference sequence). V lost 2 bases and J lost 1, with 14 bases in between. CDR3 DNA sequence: TGTGCCAGTAGTATATCGACAGGCCCCCTTAACTATGGCTACACCTTC. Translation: CASSISTGPLNYGYTF.

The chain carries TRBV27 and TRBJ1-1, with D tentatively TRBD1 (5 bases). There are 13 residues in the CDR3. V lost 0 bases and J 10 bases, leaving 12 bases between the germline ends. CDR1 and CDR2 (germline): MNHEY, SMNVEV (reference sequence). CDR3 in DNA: TGTGCCAGCAGTTTATCCGGCCAGGGCAGAGCTTTCTTT. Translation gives CASSLSGQGRAFF.

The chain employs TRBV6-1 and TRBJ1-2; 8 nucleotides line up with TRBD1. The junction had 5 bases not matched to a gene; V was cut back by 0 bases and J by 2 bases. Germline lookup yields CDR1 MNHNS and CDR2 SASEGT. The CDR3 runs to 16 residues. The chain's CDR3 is CASSEAGQGGNYGYTF. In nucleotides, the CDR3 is TGTGCCAGCAGTGAAGCCGGACAGGGCGGAAACTATGGCTACACCTTC.

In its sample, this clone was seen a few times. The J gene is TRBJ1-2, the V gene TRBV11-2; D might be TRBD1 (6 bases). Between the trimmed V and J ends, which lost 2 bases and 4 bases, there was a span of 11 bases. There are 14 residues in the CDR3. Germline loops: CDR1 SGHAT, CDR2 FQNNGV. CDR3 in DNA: TGTGCCAGCAGCTTACAGGTGGGGGCCTATGGCTACACCTTC. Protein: CASSLQVGAYGYTF.

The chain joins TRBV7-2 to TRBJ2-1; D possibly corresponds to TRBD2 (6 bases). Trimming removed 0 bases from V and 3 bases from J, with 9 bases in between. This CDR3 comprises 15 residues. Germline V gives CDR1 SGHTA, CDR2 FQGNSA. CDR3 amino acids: CASSLAGLIYNEQFF. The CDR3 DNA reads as TGTGCCAGCAGCTTAGCGGGACTGATCTACAATGAGCAGTTCTTC.

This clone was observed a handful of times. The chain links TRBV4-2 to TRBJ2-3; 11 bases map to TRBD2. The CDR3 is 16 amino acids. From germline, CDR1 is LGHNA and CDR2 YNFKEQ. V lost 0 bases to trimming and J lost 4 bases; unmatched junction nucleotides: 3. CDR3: CASSQDSGGGSDTQYF. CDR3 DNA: TGTGCCAGCAGCCAAGATAGCGGGGGGGGTTCAGATACGCAGTATTTT.

CDR3 region: CASSSRASGEKLFF. The CDR3 DNA sequence: TGTGCCAGCAGCTCTCGAGCTTCGGGGGAAAAACTGTTTTTT. The genes are TRBV7-9 and TRBJ1-4; unclear D gene. Germline V gene lookup returns CDR1 SEHNR and CDR2 FQNEAQ (reference sequence). The length of the CDR3 is 14 residues. V shed 4 bases and J shed 8 bases, with 14 bases lying between them.

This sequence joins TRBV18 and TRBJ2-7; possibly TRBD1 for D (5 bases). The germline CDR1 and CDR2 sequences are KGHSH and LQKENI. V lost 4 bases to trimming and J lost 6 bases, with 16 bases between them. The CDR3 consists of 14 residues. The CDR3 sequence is CASSLTRADGEQYF. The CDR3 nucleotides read TGTGCCAGCTCACTCACCAGGGCGGACGGCGAGCAGTACTTC.

CDR3 residues: CASSINSQETQYF. CDR3 coding DNA: TGTGCCAGTAGTATTAACAGCCAAGAGACCCAGTACTTC. The rearrangement joins TRBV19 to TRBJ2-5; D call uncertain. Germline V gene lookup returns CDR1 LNHDA and CDR2 SQIVND (reference sequence). The CDR3 loop spans 13 amino acids. With 3 bases removed from V and 1 base from J, the gap between germline ends came to 6 bases.

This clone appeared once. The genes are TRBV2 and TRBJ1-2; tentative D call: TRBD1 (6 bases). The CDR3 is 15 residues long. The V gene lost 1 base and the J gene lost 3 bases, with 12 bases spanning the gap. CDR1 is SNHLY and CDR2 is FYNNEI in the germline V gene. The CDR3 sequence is CASSEEQGWDYGYTF. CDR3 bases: TGTGCCAGCAGTGAAGAGCAGGGGTGGGACTATGGCTACACCTTC.

CDR3 nucleotide sequence: TGCGCCAGCAGCCCCCCCCTCGGTTACAATGAGCAGTTCTTC. It codes for CASSPPLGYNEQFF. The rearrangement uses TRBV5-1 and TRBJ2-1; D ambiguous. The germline V and J ends were trimmed by 4 bases and 4 bases, with 12 bases remaining between them. Germline-derived CDR1 and CDR2 are SGHRS and YFSETQ. The CDR3 is 14 amino acids.

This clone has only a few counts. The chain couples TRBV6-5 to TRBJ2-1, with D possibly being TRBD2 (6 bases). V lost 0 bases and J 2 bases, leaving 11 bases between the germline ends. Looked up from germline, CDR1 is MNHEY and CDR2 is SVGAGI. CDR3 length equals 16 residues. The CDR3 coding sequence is TGTGCCAGCAGTTACTCTCCGAGACTAGCCTACAATGAGCAGTTCTTC. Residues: CASSYSPRLAYNEQFF.

The CDR3 sequence: CASTKSRAGDETQYF. The CDR3 region has the DNA TGTGCCAGCACCAAAAGCCGAGCGGGAGATGAGACCCAGTACTTC. This chain links TRBV7-9 with TRBJ2-5; 8 nucleotides agree with TRBD2. This CDR3 is built from 15 residues. The ends lost 7 bases at V and 5 bases at J; junction bases unmatched: 12. CDR1 SEHNR and CDR2 FQNEAQ come from the germline V gene (reference sequence). Based on the CDR3 plus reference TRBV7-9 and TRBJ2-5, the full variable domain is DTGVSQNPRHKITKRGQNVTFRCDPISEHNRLYWYRQTLGQGPEFLTYFQNEAQLEKSRLLSDRFSAERPKGSFSTLEIQRTEQGDSAMYLCASTKSRAGDETQYFGPGTRLLVL.

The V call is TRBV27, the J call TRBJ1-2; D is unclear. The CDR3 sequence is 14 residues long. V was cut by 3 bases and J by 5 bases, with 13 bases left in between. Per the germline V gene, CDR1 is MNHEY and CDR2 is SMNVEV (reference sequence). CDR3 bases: TGTGCCAGCAGTTTTGAGGGCAGAGGTTATGGCTACACCTTC. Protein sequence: CASSFEGRGYGYTF.

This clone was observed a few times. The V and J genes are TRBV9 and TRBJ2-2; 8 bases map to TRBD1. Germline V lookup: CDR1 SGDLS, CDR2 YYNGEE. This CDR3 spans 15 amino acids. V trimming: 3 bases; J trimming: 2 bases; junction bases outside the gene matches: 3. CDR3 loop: CASSAGTGNTGELFF. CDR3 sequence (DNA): TGTGCCAGCAGCGCCGGGACAGGAAACACCGGGGAGCTGTTTTTT. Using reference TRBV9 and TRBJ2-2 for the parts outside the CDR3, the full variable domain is DSGVTQTPKHLITATGQRVTLRCSPRSGDLSVYWYQQSLDQGLQFLIQYYNGEERAKGNILERFSAQQFPDLHSELNLSSLELGDSALYFCASSAGTGNTGELFFGEGSRLTVL.

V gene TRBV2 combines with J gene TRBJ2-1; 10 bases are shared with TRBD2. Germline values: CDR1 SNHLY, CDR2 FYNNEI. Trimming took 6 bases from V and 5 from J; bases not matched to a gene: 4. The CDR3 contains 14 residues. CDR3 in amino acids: CASRELAGHNEQFF. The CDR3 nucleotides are TGTGCCAGCAGGGAACTAGCGGGGCACAATGAGCAGTTCTTC.

CDR3 coding DNA: TGTGCTAGTGGTTTTGGGACAGGGGGCTTCTACGAGCAGTACTTC. Amino acid sequence: CASGFGTGGFYEQYF. The V and J genes are TRBV12-5 and TRBJ2-7; TRBD1 agrees at 12 bases. The CDR3 spans 15 residues. Germline V gene sequence: CDR1 LGHNT, CDR2 FRNRAP. J gave up 3 bases and V 3 bases, and 3 bases lay outside the gene matches.

The CDR3 bases are TGTGCCAGCTCACCAGGAGGGCTACACTACAATGAGCAGTTCTTC. As protein: CASSPGGLHYNEQFF. The V and J genes are TRBV18 and TRBJ2-1; tentatively, D is TRBD2 (6 bases). The CDR3 has 15 residues. Trimming pared 2 bases from V and 3 bases from J, leaving 11 bases between. The germline V gene has CDR1 KGHSH and CDR2 LQKENI.

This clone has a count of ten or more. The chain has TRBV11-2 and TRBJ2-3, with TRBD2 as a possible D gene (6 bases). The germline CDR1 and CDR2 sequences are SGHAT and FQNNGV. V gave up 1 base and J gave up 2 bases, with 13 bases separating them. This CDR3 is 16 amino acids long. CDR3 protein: CASSLAGGGNTDTQYF. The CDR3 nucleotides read TGTGCCAGCAGCTTAGCGGGTGGGGGGAACACAGATACGCAGTATTTT.

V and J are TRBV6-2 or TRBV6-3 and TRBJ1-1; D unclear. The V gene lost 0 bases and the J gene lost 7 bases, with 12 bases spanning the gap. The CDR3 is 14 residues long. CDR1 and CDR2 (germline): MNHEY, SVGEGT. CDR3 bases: TGTGCCAGCAGTTACTCGATCATCGGGTTTGAAGCTTTCTTT. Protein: CASSYSIIGFEAFF.

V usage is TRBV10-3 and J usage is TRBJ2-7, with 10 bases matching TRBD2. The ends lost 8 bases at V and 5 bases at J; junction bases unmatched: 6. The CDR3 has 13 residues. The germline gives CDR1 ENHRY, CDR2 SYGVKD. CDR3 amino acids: CAILASGSNEQYF. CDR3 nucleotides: TGTGCCATCTTGGCTAGCGGGAGTAACGAGCAGTACTTC.